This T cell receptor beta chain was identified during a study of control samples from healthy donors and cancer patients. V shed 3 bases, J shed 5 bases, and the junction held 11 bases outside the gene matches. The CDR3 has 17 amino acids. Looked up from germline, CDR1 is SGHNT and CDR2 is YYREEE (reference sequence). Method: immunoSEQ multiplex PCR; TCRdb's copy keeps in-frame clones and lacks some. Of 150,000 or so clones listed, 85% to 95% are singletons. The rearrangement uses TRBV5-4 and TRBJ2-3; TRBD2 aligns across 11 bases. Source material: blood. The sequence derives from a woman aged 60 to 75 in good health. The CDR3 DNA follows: TGTGCCAGCAGCTCAGAGACTAGCGGGGCATTCAAAGATACGCAGTATTTT. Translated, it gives CASSSETSGAFKDTQYF.